The entry below describes one T cell receptor (beta chain). As originally analysed: Nucleated cell number was recorded as an estimate derived from reference gene primer amplification. Only in-frame clones appear in the TCRdb table, and some are missing; sequencing was by immunoSEQ multiplex PCR. V and J calls and clone size are those listed in that table; D and trimming were worked out from the DNA. The sample records tens of thousands of clones, roughly 85% being singletons. The data originate from a study of blood T cell repertoires in COVID-19. The CDR3 extends over 16 amino acids. CDR1 and CDR2 from the germline V gene are MGHRA and YSYEKL. Trimming left V 0 bases short and J 2 bases short, with 11 bases between.

The sequence came from a human donor in a cohort sampled during active COVID-19. The chain employs TRBV4-1 and TRBJ1-5; tentative D call: TRBD1 (5 bases). The material sequenced was peripheral blood. CDR3 DNA sequence: TGCGCCAGCAGCCAAGAAGGGGATGTGGGCAATCAGCCCCAGCATTTT. It codes for CASSQEGDVGNQPQHF.